Listed here are 5 T cell receptor beta chains from one sample, sequenced in a study of cytomegalovirus exposure and HLA in healthy donors. PCR was performed using 60 Vbeta and 13 Jbeta primers. Only in-frame clones appear in the TCRdb table, and some are missing; sequencing was by immunoSEQ multiplex PCR. The sample includes approximately 97,000 clones, around 81% of them seen just once. Sequenced: PBMCs. The receptor set was obtained from a man aged 35-49 years in good health and CMV-seropositive.

The V and J genes are TRBV7-8 and TRBJ2-7; D remains unclear. Germline V gene lookup returns CDR1 SGHVS and CDR2 FQNEAQ. This CDR3 has 13 residues. The V end lost 2 bases, the J end lost 1 base, and 6 bases lay between the germline ends. The CDR3 bases are TGTGCCAGCAGCTTATTCAGTTCCTACGAGCAGTACTTC. This sequence encodes CASSLFSSYEQYF.

The chain uses TRBV7-2 and TRBJ2-2; tentative D call: TRBD2 (6 bases). This CDR3 is 16 amino acids long. Trimming took off 5 bases at V and 6 bases at J, with 19 bases between the two ends. From germline, CDR1 is SGHTA and CDR2 FQGNSA. The chain's CDR3 is CASSRRRGGGAGELFF. The CDR3 region has the DNA TGTGCCAGCAGCCGCCGGCGGGGAGGAGGGGCCGGGGAGCTGTTTTTT.

The rearrangement joins TRBV2 to TRBJ1-4, with a tentative D call TRBD1 (6 bases). This CDR3 contains 14 residues. The V and J ends lost 5 bases and 8 bases respectively, with 15 bases between them. Germline V CDR1 and CDR2: SNHLY, FYNNEI. The CDR3 bases are TGTGCCAGCAGTCGGCAGGGAGACAGGGAAAAACTGTTTTTT. This codes for CASSRQGDREKLFF.

The CDR3 nucleotides are TGTGCCAGCAGTGAGGTTGGGAAGCGGACTGAGCAGTACTTC. Protein product: CASSEVGKRTEQYF. The rearrangement uses TRBV6-1 and TRBJ2-7, with TRBD2 as a possible D gene (5 bases). Trimming took 3 bases from V and 7 from J, leaving 16 bases between them. Germline assignment: CDR1 MNHNS and CDR2 SASEGT. The CDR3 has 14 residues.

In nucleotides, the CDR3 is TGCAGCTTCAGACAGGGGGTCCTAGCCAAAAACATTCAGTACTTC. Its protein is CSFRQGVLAKNIQYF. The rearrangement links TRBV29-1 to TRBJ2-4; 9 nucleotides align to TRBD1. Looked up from germline, CDR1 is SQVTM and CDR2 is ANQGSEA. V lost 8 bases to trimming and J lost 0 bases; unmatched junction nucleotides: 8. The CDR3 has 15 amino acids.